This TCR beta chain was found in a study of CD8+CD57+ T cells in acquired aplastic anemia. Study observations and caveats: A set of 25 to 30 CD8+ CDR3 sequences was shared between patients and controls, and these sequences appeared highly expressed in patients. Any difference that existed in CD8+ Simpson's diversity between patients and controls was not significant.

This clonotype was detected only once. The antigen remains unidentified. TCR beta VDJ and CDR3 profiles were obtained from a genomic DNA template. TCRdb re-called the reads through MiXCR, storing one row per CDR3 protein. The data hold more than 45,000 distinct CDR3 sequences, with 70% to 80% observed a single time. V was shortened by 1 base and J by 4 bases, with 7 bases between the two germline ends. This CDR3 has 13 residues. Per the germline V gene, CDR1 is LGHNA and CDR2 is YSLEER. The clonotype originates from a human donor in good health, serving as a control. The sequenced sample was sorted CD4+, CD8+, or CD8+CD57+ T cells (not recorded which) from PBMCs. The gene calls are TRBV4-3 and TRBJ1-1; weak D call: TRBD1 (5 bases). CDR3 residues: CASSQGRATEAFF. CDR3 nucleotides: TGCGCCAGCAGCCAAGGCAGGGCCACTGAAGCTTTCTTT.